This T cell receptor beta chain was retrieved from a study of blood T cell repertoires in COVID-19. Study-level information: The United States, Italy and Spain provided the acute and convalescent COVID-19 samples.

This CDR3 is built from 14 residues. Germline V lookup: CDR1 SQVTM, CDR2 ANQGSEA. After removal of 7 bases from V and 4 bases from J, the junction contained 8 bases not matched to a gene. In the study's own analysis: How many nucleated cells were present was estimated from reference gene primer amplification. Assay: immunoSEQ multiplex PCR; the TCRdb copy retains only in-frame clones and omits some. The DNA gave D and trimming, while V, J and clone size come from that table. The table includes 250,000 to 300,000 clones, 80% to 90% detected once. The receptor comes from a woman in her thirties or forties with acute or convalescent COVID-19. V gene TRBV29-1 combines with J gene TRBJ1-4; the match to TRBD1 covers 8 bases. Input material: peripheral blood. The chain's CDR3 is CSGVDRGSNEKLFF. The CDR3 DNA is TGCAGCGGAGTAGACAGGGGTAGTAATGAAAAACTGTTTTTT.